This TCR beta chain emerged from a study of T-cell reconstitution after alpha-beta-depleted transplantation in children. Using unique molecular identifiers, the investigators prepared the TCRbeta library. TCRdb ran MiXCR on the PCR reads and lists one entry per CDR3 protein. The profile shows 670,000 or so distinct CDR3 sequences, around 14% of them singletons. CDR1 is SGHVS and CDR2 is FNYEAQ in the germline V gene. Trimming took 1 base from V and 3 from J; bases not matched to a gene: 13. The CDR3 has 18 residues. As regards this clonotype: Its cognate antigen is unknown.

Whole-study findings and limits: From newly produced T cells came most of the T-cell counts and diversity one year after transplant.

Sample: PBMCs, taken before TCRalphabeta/CD19-depleted stem cell transplant. The V and J genes are TRBV7-6 and TRBJ1-2; 8 bases agree with TRBD1. The receptor was isolated from a girl aged 2 to 9 with congenital amegakaryocytic thrombocytopenia, due to receive a stem cell transplant. DNA of the CDR3: TGTGCCAGCAGCTTAGGGGGTGTGTTGACAGGGGAATACTATGGCTACACCTTC. Protein product: CASSLGGVLTGEYYGYTF.